This T cell receptor beta chain emerged from a study of shared clonotypes between healthy human individuals. Some clones are missing from TCRdb's copy, which holds only in-frame ones; the method was immunoSEQ multiplex PCR. This table has 2 million to 2.5 million clones, about 93% appearing once. Naive CD8 isolation took CD45RO-negative cells positively selected for CCR7 and excluded terminally differentiated effector memory CD45RA+ cells. The healthy adult donors were HIV-negative and reported no recent acute infections or vaccinations. This CDR3 is built from 12 residues. Germline-derived CDR1 and CDR2 are MNHNY and SVGAGI (reference sequence). V was cut by 10 bases and J by 1 base, with 10 bases left in between.

The chain couples TRBV6-6 to TRBJ2-5; perhaps TRBD2 as D (5 bases). Sequencing was done on a sample of naive CD8+ T cells from PBMCs. The sequence was collected from a man younger than 35 in good health. Some clones in this sample may be carry-over from other donors' samples. The CDR3 sequence is CAIGLGQETQYF. Here the CDR3 DNA reads TGTGCCATTGGACTGGGCCAAGAGACCCAGTACTTC.